This T cell receptor (beta chain) is from a study of T-cell reconstitution after alpha-beta-depleted transplantation in children. Looked up from germline, CDR1 is LNHDA and CDR2 is SQIVND (reference sequence). V lost 3 bases and J lost 3, with 15 bases in between. This CDR3 comprises 15 residues. Molecular barcoding with unique molecular identifiers was used for the TCRbeta library. TCRdb re-analysed the PCR reads in MiXCR, keeping a single row per CDR3 protein. Of some 500,000 distinct CDR3 sequences in the sample, approximately 16% are singletons; the top ten hold 2.5% to 4%. This TCR came from a human donor who donated a stem cell graft to a child with acute lymphoblastic leukemia. The sequencing here drew on PBMCs from the stem cell graft donor, taken from the stem cell graft. The chain uses TRBV19 and TRBJ2-7, with D perhaps TRBD2 (5 bases). CDR3 in amino acids: CASSMGSGINYEQYF. Here the CDR3 DNA reads TGTGCCAGTAGTATGGGGAGCGGAATAAACTACGAGCAGTACTTC.